This TCR beta chain is drawn from a study of beta chain features in type 1 diabetes. Whole-study results and caveats: Cells expressing TCR highly could be over-represented by cDNA sequencing. The study notes PCR might favor shorter templates equally in patients and controls. For type 1 diabetes patients, VDJ junctions showed fewer insertions and more deletions.

The sequenced template was cDNA made from the entire isolated RNA. The assay was immunoSEQ multiplex PCR, and TCRdb's table has in-frame clones only and misses some. This table has 130,000 to 150,000 clones, roughly 53% appearing once. Regarding this clone: Its antigen is unidentified.

This CDR3 has 18 residues. Per germline, CDR1 SGHTA and CDR2 FQGNSA. V shed 4 bases and J shed 1 base, with 21 bases lying between them. The chain employs TRBV7-2 and TRBJ2-3; D may be TRBD2 (5 bases). Sample: Tregs from blood. The clonotype was recovered from a man between 18 and 35 years old in good health. CDR3 DNA sequence: TGTGCCAGCAGCTCCCCGTCCGGGGTAGTTAAGGGCACAGATACGCAGTATTTT. The encoded protein is CASSSPSGVVKGTDTQYF.